Listed below are T cell receptor beta chains from one sample, sequenced in a study of blood T cell repertoires in COVID-19. Profiling relied on immunoSEQ multiplex PCR, and the TCRdb table lists in-frame clones only, not all of them. The sample lists nearly 110,000 clones, about three quarters occurring once. Sample: peripheral blood. Source of these receptors: a man in his 70s with acute or convalescent COVID-19. Both conserved end residues are part of each CDR3. The order of the fields is J gene, V gene, CDR3 length, D gene, clone size, CDR3 DNA, CDR3 protein. A D gene is named only where the DNA matches it firmly. Rows may omit the clone size; those that give it use once, few, many or a size class.

J: TRBJ2-1; V: TRBV6-5; length: 15; D: -; size: -; DNA: TGTGCCAGACTCTTCCGGGGGAGGTCCTACAATGAGCAGTTCTTC; CDR3: CARLFRGRSYNEQFF
J: TRBJ2-3; V: TRBV5-8; length: 14; D: -; size: -; DNA: TGTGCCAGCAGCTTGGACAGGGCAACAGATACGCAGTATTTT; CDR3: CASSLDRATDTQYF
J: TRBJ2-7; V: TRBV27; length: 16; D: TRBD1; size: -; DNA: TGTGCCAGCAGATTGATACCGGGACAGGGACCCTACGAGCAGTACTTC; CDR3: CASRLIPGQGPYEQYF
J: TRBJ2-3; V: TRBV7-6; length: 19; D: TRBD2; size: -; DNA: TGTGCCAGCAGCTTGGGTCTGCTAGCGGGGGGCCGGGGGACAGATACGCAGTATTTT; CDR3: CASSLGLLAGGRGTDTQYF
J: TRBJ1-1; V: TRBV16; length: 14; D: -; size: few; DNA: TGTGCCAGCAGCCATTTCCAGATGAACACTGAAGCTTTCTTT; CDR3: CASSHFQMNTEAFF
J: TRBJ2-2; V: TRBV5-1; length: 15; D: -; size: -; DNA: TGCGCCAGCAGCTTCCCTGGGGGGAGCACCGGGGAGCTGTTTTTT; CDR3: CASSFPGGSTGELFF
J: TRBJ2-7; V: TRBV7-3; length: 14; D: -; size: -; DNA: TGTGCCAGCAGCTCCACGGGATTACCTTACGAGCAGTACTTC; CDR3: CASSSTGLPYEQYF
J: TRBJ2-7; V: TRBV11-2; length: 14; D: TRBD1; size: -; DNA: TGTGCCAGCAGCTGGGACAGTGTGGCCTACGAGCAGTACTTC; CDR3: CASSWDSVAYEQYF
J: TRBJ1-3; V: TRBV9; length: 14; D: TRBD1; size: -; DNA: TGTGCCAGCAGCGTAGACAGGGGAACAAACACCATATATTTT; CDR3: CASSVDRGTNTIYF
J: TRBJ2-2; V: TRBV4-2; length: 12; D: -; size: few; DNA: TGTGCCAGCAGGGTGGGCGCCGGGGAGCTGTTTTTT; CDR3: CASRVGAGELFF
J: TRBJ1-2; V: TRBV7-2; length: 14; D: -; size: -; DNA: TGTGCCAGCAGCTTAAATCCAGCGAACTATGGCTACACCTTC; CDR3: CASSLNPANYGYTF
J: TRBJ1-6; V: TRBV9; length: 14; D: -; size: -; DNA: TGTGCCTCGAAGGGGGGGGCGCGAGATTCACCCCTCCACTTT; CDR3: CASKGGARDSPLHF
J: TRBJ2-4; V: TRBV3-1/TRBV3-2; length: 11; D: -; size: -; DNA: TGTGCCAGCAGCCAAGCGAACATTCAGTACTTC; CDR3: CASSQANIQYF
J: TRBJ1-4; V: TRBV10-3; length: 15; D: -; size: -; DNA: TGTGCCATCAGTGAGCGGGGAACCACTAATGAAAAACTGTTTTTT; CDR3: CAISERGTTNEKLFF
J: TRBJ1-4; V: TRBV27; length: 13; D: -; size: -; DNA: TGTGCCAGCAGTGGCAGGGAGGGTGAAAAACTGTTTTTT; CDR3: CASSGREGEKLFF
J: TRBJ2-1; V: TRBV6-5; length: 15; D: TRBD2; size: -; DNA: TGTGCCAGCAGTTCCCTAGCGGGGGGGCGAGATGAGCAGTTCTTC; CDR3: CASSSLAGGRDEQFF
J: TRBJ2-2; V: TRBV5-1; length: 15; D: TRBD1; size: few; DNA: TGCGCCAGCAGCTTGGCCGGGACAGAGAGCGGGGAGCTGTTTTTT; CDR3: CASSLAGTESGELFF
J: TRBJ2-1; V: TRBV10-3; length: 15; D: TRBD2; size: -; DNA: TGTGCCATCGCGGAGACTAGCGCGACCTACAATGAGCAGTTCTTC; CDR3: CAIAETSATYNEQFF
J: TRBJ1-1; V: TRBV29-1; length: 12; D: -; size: -; DNA: TGCAGCGTTGATGAGAGGGCGTCGGGAGCTTTCTTT; CDR3: CSVDERASGAFF
J: TRBJ2-7; V: TRBV7-2; length: 15; D: TRBD1; size: -; DNA: TGTGCCAGCAGCTTAGAAGGGACAGGGGCCTACGAGCAGTACTTC; CDR3: CASSLEGTGAYEQYF
J: TRBJ1-1; V: TRBV29-1; length: 11; D: -; size: few; DNA: TGCAGCTCTCTCTTTCGGACTGAAGCTTTCTTT; CDR3: CSSLFRTEAFF
J: TRBJ2-3; V: TRBV11-2; length: 16; D: TRBD1; size: -; DNA: TGTGCCAGCAGCTTAGCCGGGACAGGGGTCGCAGATACGCAGTATTTT; CDR3: CASSLAGTGVADTQYF
J: TRBJ1-5; V: TRBV12-3/TRBV12-4; length: 13; D: -; size: -; DNA: TGTGCCAGCAGGAGGGGGATTCGGCAGCCCCAGCATTTT; CDR3: CASRRGIRQPQHF
J: TRBJ2-7; V: TRBV6-5; length: 11; D: -; size: -; DNA: TGTGCCGGCCAGGGTTGGTACGAGCAGTACTTC; CDR3: CAGQGWYEQYF
J: TRBJ1-6; V: TRBV3-1/TRBV3-2; length: 14; D: -; size: few; DNA: TGTGCCAGCAGCCAAGGGCTCAATAATTCACCCCTCCACTTT; CDR3: CASSQGLNNSPLHF
J: TRBJ2-1; V: TRBV5-4; length: 16; D: TRBD2; size: -; DNA: TGTGCCAGCAGCCAGGGACTAGCGGGGGTCTACAATGAGCAGTTCTTC; CDR3: CASSQGLAGVYNEQFF
J: TRBJ2-3; V: TRBV19; length: 14; D: -; size: once; DNA: TGTGCCAGTAGTATTTCTAGCGTAGGGGATACGCAGTATTTT; CDR3: CASSISSVGDTQYF
J: TRBJ2-7; V: TRBV27; length: 14; D: -; size: -; DNA: TGTGCCAGCAGAGCCTTGGGCAGCTCCTACGAGCAGTACTTC; CDR3: CASRALGSSYEQYF
J: TRBJ2-7; V: TRBV19; length: 13; D: -; size: -; DNA: TGTGCCACCTCCCGGAGAGCTGACGGCGAGCAGTACTTC; CDR3: CATSRRADGEQYF
J: TRBJ1-5; V: TRBV19; length: 15; D: TRBD1; size: -; DNA: TGTGCCAGTAGTATCGGGACAGGGGGCGGACAGCCCCAGCATTTT; CDR3: CASSIGTGGGQPQHF
J: TRBJ1-4; V: TRBV7-9; length: 14; D: TRBD1; size: -; DNA: TGTGCCAGCAGTTCCCGGGACAGGAATGAAAAACTGTTTTTT; CDR3: CASSSRDRNEKLFF
J: TRBJ2-3; V: TRBV15; length: 16; D: TRBD2; size: -; DNA: TGTGCCACCAGCAGACGGGCTAGCGGGGGGGAAGATACGCAGTATTTT; CDR3: CATSRRASGGEDTQYF
J: TRBJ2-5; V: TRBV5-1; length: 14; D: TRBD2; size: -; DNA: TGCGCCAGCAGAACCGGGACTAGCGGAGAGACCCAGTACTTC; CDR3: CASRTGTSGETQYF
J: TRBJ2-7; V: TRBV15; length: 16; D: TRBD1; size: -; DNA: TGTGCCACCAGCAGGGGCCGGGACAGACAACCCTACGAGCAGTACTTC; CDR3: CATSRGRDRQPYEQYF
J: TRBJ2-5; V: TRBV7-8; length: 17; D: TRBD2; size: once; DNA: TGTGCCAGCGCAATAGACCTAGCGGGGGGGTACCAAGAGACCCAGTACTTC; CDR3: CASAIDLAGGYQETQYF
J: TRBJ2-3; V: TRBV6-5; length: 15; D: -; size: -; DNA: TGTGCCAGCAGCCTGAAAGGGGATGGCACAGATACGCAGTATTTT; CDR3: CASSLKGDGTDTQYF
J: TRBJ1-6; V: TRBV6-5; length: 15; D: TRBD1; size: -; DNA: TGTGCCAGCAGTTACTCACAGGGGAATAATTCACCCCTCCACTTT; CDR3: CASSYSQGNNSPLHF
J: TRBJ1-2; V: TRBV5-6; length: 14; D: -; size: -; DNA: TGTGCCAGCAGGCCCACAGGGTTCGACTATGGCTACACCTTC; CDR3: CASRPTGFDYGYTF
J: TRBJ1-1; V: TRBV7-2; length: 15; D: -; size: -; DNA: TGTGCCAGCACCCCAATAATGGCAGGGAACACTGAAGCTTTCTTT; CDR3: CASTPIMAGNTEAFF
J: TRBJ2-1; V: TRBV23-1; length: 17; D: -; size: -; DNA: TGCGCCAGCAGTAGTCCGGATTCAGAGGACTCCTACAATGAGCAGTTCTTC; CDR3: CASSSPDSEDSYNEQFF
J: TRBJ1-2; V: TRBV5-1; length: 16; D: -; size: -; DNA: TGCGCCAGCAGCTTGGTGGGGAGGGCGTTGAACTATGGCTACACCTTC; CDR3: CASSLVGRALNYGYTF